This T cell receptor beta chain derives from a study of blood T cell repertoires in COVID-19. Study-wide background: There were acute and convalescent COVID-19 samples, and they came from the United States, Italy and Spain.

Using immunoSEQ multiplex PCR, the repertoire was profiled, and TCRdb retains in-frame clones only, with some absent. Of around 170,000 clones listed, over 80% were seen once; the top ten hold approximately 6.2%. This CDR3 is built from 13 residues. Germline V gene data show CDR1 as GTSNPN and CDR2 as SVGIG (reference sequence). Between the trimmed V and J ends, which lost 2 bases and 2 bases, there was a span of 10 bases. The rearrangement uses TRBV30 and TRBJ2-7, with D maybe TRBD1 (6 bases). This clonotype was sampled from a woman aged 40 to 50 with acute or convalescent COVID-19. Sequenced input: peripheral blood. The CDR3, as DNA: TGTGCCTGGAGTTACAGGGAAACCTACGAGCAGTACTTC. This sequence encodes CAWSYRETYEQYF.